This TCR beta chain emerged from a study of cytomegalovirus exposure and HLA in healthy donors. About the study: An early release of data contained some 80 million unique TCRs, which came from HLA-typed donors.

Findings and limits, study-wide: In a later analysis, productive TCRs from donors in an Asian-associated ancestry cluster reportedly carried fewer N-insertions than the cohort mean. The authors confirmed in vitro that a few CMV-associated chains were specific for CMV antigens.

The donors gave bone marrow, and they were healthy. This CDR3 comprises 15 residues. Trimming took 4 bases from V and 5 from J, leaving 17 bases between them. Per germline, CDR1 SGHAT and CDR2 FQNNGV. In the case of this clone: Its antigen is unidentified.

The PCR used 60 Vbeta and 13 Jbeta primers. Here immunoSEQ multiplex PCR was the method, and the copy in TCRdb shows in-frame clones only, minus some. The table shows 150,000 to 200,000 clones, with over 70% occurring only once. Material: PBMCs. The genes are TRBV11-2 and TRBJ2-5, with no clear D. This TCR was recovered from a woman under 30 in good health and CMV-seropositive. CDR3 residues: CASSWLSGRKETQYF. The DNA for the CDR3 is TGTGCCAGCAGCTGGTTGTCGGGTCGGAAGGAGACCCAGTACTTC.